These T cell receptor beta chains were read from a single sample in a study of OX40 agonist ivuxolimab in advanced cancers. Assay used: immunoSEQ multiplex PCR; TCRdb lists only in-frame clones, some missing. The sample consists of 43,000 or so clones, 70% to 90% of them appearing once. The material sequenced was CD4+ or CD8+ T cells sorted from blood, taken in a trial of the OX40 agonist ivuxolimab. The receptor source for this set is an adult with an advanced solid tumor such as melanoma, head and neck, liver or kidney cancer. The CDR3 runs from the conserved cysteine through the conserved F or W. The D gene is left open where the match is weak. The size entry is marked missing in some rows and otherwise reads once, few, many or a size class.

clone size,CDR3 length,D gene,V gene,J gene,CDR3 DNA,CDR3 protein
once,16,-,TRBV7-9,TRBJ2-6,TGTGCCAGCAGCCCTTATGGGGGGTCCGGGGCCAACGTCCTGACTTTC,CASSPYGGSGANVLTF
-,15,-,TRBV4-1,TRBJ2-3,TGCGCCAGCAGCCAACCGTCGGACGTGTCGGATACGCAGTATTTT,CASSQPSDVSDTQYF
-,12,-,TRBV28,TRBJ2-7,TGTGCCAGCAGTCCGTTGATACAGGGTCAGTACTTC,CASSPLIQGQYF
-,15,-,TRBV9,TRBJ1-1,TGTGCCAGCAGCGTAGGGCTGGGATTGAACACTGAAGCTTTCTTT,CASSVGLGLNTEAFF
-,15,TRBD2,TRBV7-2,TRBJ2-1,TGTGCCAGCAGCATTTTTAGCGGGAGTCTCGATGAGCAGTTCTTC,CASSIFSGSLDEQFF
once,15,TRBD2,TRBV5-1,TRBJ2-7,TGCGCCAGCAGGGGGGGGACTAGCGGTTTCCACGAGCAGTACTTC,CASRGGTSGFHEQYF
-,15,TRBD1,TRBV2,TRBJ1-5,TGTGCCAGCAGTCCACAGGGGTGGGGGTATCAGCCCCAGCATTTT,CASSPQGWGYQPQHF
few,14,TRBD2,TRBV5-1,TRBJ2-3,TGCGCCAGCAGCGCGGGGACTAGCGCAGATACGCAGTATTTT,CASSAGTSADTQYF
-,16,-,TRBV28,TRBJ1-1,TGTGCCAGCAGTCAGGGACGTTTCGGCCTGGGCACTGAAGCTTTCTTT,CASSQGRFGLGTEAFF
few,12,-,TRBV27,TRBJ2-7,TGTGCCAGCAGTTTGAGGACTGGGGAGCAGTACTTC,CASSLRTGEQYF
-,15,TRBD2,TRBV18,TRBJ2-1,TGTGCCAGCTCACAGACTAGCGGTCCAACGGGAGAGCAGTTCTTC,CASSQTSGPTGEQFF